The source of this T cell receptor beta chain is a study of shared clonotypes between healthy human individuals. Study outcomes and limitations: Of the naive CD4 clonotypes, around 4.9% were shared across several donors. A small donor pool kept down the genetic and exposure-history diversity that was represented.

Details on this clone: The target antigen is unknown.

The V and J ends lost 0 bases and 3 bases respectively, with 8 bases between them. In germline, CDR1 is ENHRY, CDR2 SYGVKD. This CDR3 has 14 amino acids. The authors ran the assay at deep level. Assay used: immunoSEQ multiplex PCR; TCRdb lists only in-frame clones, some missing. The table includes about 230,000 clones, 65% detected once. The sequencing sample was made of memory CD4+ T cells sorted from blood. Regarding subset: CD45RA-negative fraction. The sequence came from a man aged 25 to 40 in good health. This chain links TRBV10-3 with TRBJ1-1; D remains ambiguous. Here the CDR3 reads CAISESFSYTEAFF. The DNA for the CDR3 is TGTGCCATCAGTGAGTCGTTTAGCTACACTGAAGCTTTCTTT.